The sequence of this T cell receptor beta chain was determined in a study of shared clonotypes between healthy human individuals. Positive CCR7 selection of CD45RO-negative cells yielded the naive CD8 cells, and terminally differentiated effector memory CD45RA+ cells were excluded. Here immunoSEQ multiplex PCR was the method, and the copy in TCRdb shows in-frame clones only, minus some. The profile shows about 2.1 million clones, approximately 94% of them singletons. The CDR3 is made up of 14 amino acids. The germline V gene encodes CDR1 LNHDA and CDR2 SQIVND (reference sequence). V lost 5 bases, J lost 6 bases, and 10 bases stayed unmatched.

Specimen: naive CD8+ T cells from PBMCs. The chain recombines TRBV19 with TRBJ2-7; 7 bases line up with TRBD2. The receptor was derived from a young man in good health. Some clones in this sample may be carry-over from other donors' samples. The CDR3 DNA reads TGTGCCAGTAGTGTCATACCCGGGGGGTTCGAGCAGTACTTC. Its protein product is CASSVIPGGFEQYF.